Sequencing of this T cell receptor beta chain was carried out in a study (dated by TCRdb to between 2015 and 2016). In the study overall: The study tested whether tumor-infiltrating Tregs in breast cancer are recruited from blood Tregs or converted in situ from other CD4+ T cell subsets.

A few counts support this clonotype. Its specific antigen is unknown. Base qualities are not recorded, but no much larger clone differs from it by a single base. In the germline V gene, CDR1 corresponds to LGHNA and CDR2 to YNFKEQ. V loses 1 base, J loses 9 bases, and the germline ends lie 12 bases apart. Taken from cysteine to phenylalanine, the CDR3 has 14 residues. The retained sequence is limited to the CDR3, 42 bases, with the frame set at the first base. What the work shows at the level of the full study, not this receptor alone: Tumor memory CD4+ T cell TCR gene usage was found to cluster with blood and lymph node memory CD4+ cells and with lymph node naive CD4+ cells. The greatest overlap of tumor-infiltrating Treg TCR alpha and beta sequences was with tumor naive CD4+ T cells, followed next by blood naive CD4+ T cells. Validation in the larger cohort was restricted to a single TCR beta V-J rearrangement rather than whole repertoires.

Full-length TCR variable regions were amplified by 5' RACE PCR with constant-region reverse primers, followed by semi-nested PCR with Nested Universal Primer A. The ReliaPrep RNA Cell Miniprep System was used to extract total RNA, which was then reverse transcribed into 5'RACE-ready cDNA with the SMARTer RACE 5'/3' Kit. Multiplex adaptors were used to barcode the full-length TCR alpha and beta libraries, which were then sequenced on an Illumina MiSeq. The paper's data handling went like this. For each of nine subset-tissue groups, sequencing data from the five patients were combined, and the groups were compared by unsupervised clustering of TCR gene usage. The Morisita-Horn index, with shared sequences weighted by their contribution to each repertoire, was used to calculate repertoire similarity. The public sequencing data were trimmed at Q25 with fastp and processed into clonotypes with MiXCR by TCRdb, which kept only in-frame beta chains. Every CDR3 protein is listed once, alongside the most common genes and DNA of its rows. TCRdb's processing, not the authors' own work, is the source of the V and J calls. The sample table records tens of thousands of distinct CDR3 sequences; 17% of these occur just once. The ten top clones hold about 2.1% of the sample.

The Miltenyi Naive CD4+ T Cell Isolation kit was used to purify naive CD4+ T cells, and CD25 microbeads were used to remove Tregs. Tregs, naive and memory CD4+ T cells from tumor, blood and ipsilateral draining lymph nodes of five breast cancer patients underwent full-length TCR alpha and beta sequencing. Ficoll density gradient centrifugation was used to isolate mononuclear cells from lymph nodes or from 45 to 50 ml of peripheral blood. A purity exceeding 90% was confirmed by FACS for the sorted cell populations. The receptor chain draws on TRBV4-2 and TRBJ1-4; a tentative D match to TRBD1 spans 5 bases. The source of this sequence is a female donor with breast cancer. Sequencing used naive CD4+ T cells sorted from blood. This specimen's cell subset or site label, per the study, means: naive CD4+ T cells, CD4+CD45RA+CD25-. The DNA reads TGTGCCAGCAGCCAAGTGGGGCAGGTCAAAAAACTGTTTTTT. Its coded protein is CASSQVGQVKKLFF.